This T cell receptor (beta chain) emerged from a study of T cell repertoires in ileal Crohn's disease. Study results and caveats: Endoscopic recurrence occurred in every patient whose clonality exceeded 26.8%. Endoscopy was done a median about 6.8 months after surgery. Clonal expansions were more frequent in active smokers than non-smokers at surgery.

Noted time point: neoterminal ileum biopsy at postoperative endoscopy, about 6 months after surgery. Assay used: immunoSEQ multiplex PCR; TCRdb lists only in-frame clones, some missing. This sample has approximately 10,000 clones, with around 79% found just once. The CDR3 totals 13 residues. Deletions cut 4 bases from V and 1 base from J, with 7 bases between. CDR1 and CDR2 from the germline V gene are MRHNA and SNTAGT. As to this clone: Its matching antigen is unknown.

This TCR was recovered from an adult with Crohn's disease. The material sequenced was ileal tissue. The chain couples TRBV6-4 to TRBJ2-5; D is possibly TRBD1 (5 bases). The CDR3 DNA follows: TGTGCCAGCAGTGCGACAGCCCAAGAGACCCAGTACTTC. Translation gives CASSATAQETQYF.